This T cell receptor beta chain was identified during a study of human T cells and chemical hapten exposure. Study-level information: DPC at 0.01% went onto the upper back in patch tests, read at 6 days.

The time point denotes: patch test 2, 6 weeks after DPC sensitization. The treatment was: therapeutic diphenylcyclopropenone sensitization with weekly scalp DPC. This clonotype turned up a few times. The antigen is unknown. In the original processing: The median was around 88,000 TCRs per sample, ranging about 20,000 to 700,000. From the RACE reads, TCRdb called clonotypes with MiXCR, one entry per CDR3 protein. The V and J calls and clone size are TCRdb's, not the authors'. The table lists approximately 350,000 distinct CDR3 sequences, roughly 6.3% of them singletons. Overall study findings and caveats: Significantly greater numbers of large CDR3 similarity clusters came from expanded TCRs than from controls. DPC sensitization did not alter TCRs above 1 in 1000 frequency.

Between the trimmed V and J ends, which lost 7 bases and 4 bases, there was a span of 16 bases. The CDR3 runs 15 residues. Germline V gene sequence: CDR1 SNHLY, CDR2 FYNNEI. The V call is TRBV2, the J call TRBJ2-2; perhaps TRBD2 as D (6 bases). The clonotype comes from a woman under 30 with alopecia areata. Some clones in this sample may be carry-over from other donors' samples. The specimen was whole blood, collected in connection with sensitization to the hapten diphenylcyclopropenone (DPC). The CDR3 region has the DNA TGTGCCAGCATGAGGGACTCGGACGGCACCGGGGAGCTGTTTTTT. It specifies CASMRDSDGTGELFF.